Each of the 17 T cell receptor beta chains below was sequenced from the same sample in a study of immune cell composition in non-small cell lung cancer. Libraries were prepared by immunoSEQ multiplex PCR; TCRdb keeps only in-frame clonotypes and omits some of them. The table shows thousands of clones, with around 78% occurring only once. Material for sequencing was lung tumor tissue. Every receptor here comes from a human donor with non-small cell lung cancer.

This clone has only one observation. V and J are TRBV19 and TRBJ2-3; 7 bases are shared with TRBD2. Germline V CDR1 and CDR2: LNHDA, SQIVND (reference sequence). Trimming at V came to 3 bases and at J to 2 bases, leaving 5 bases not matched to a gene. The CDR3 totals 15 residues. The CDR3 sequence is CASSMGGTLTDTQYF. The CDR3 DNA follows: TGTGCCAGTAGTATGGGAGGGACGCTCACAGATACGCAGTATTTT.

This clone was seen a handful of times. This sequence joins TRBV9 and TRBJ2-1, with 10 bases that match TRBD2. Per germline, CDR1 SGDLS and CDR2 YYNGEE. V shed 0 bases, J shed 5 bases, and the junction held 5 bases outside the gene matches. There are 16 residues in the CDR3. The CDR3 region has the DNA TGTGCCAGCAGCGTAGCTTGGCTAGCGGGGGACAATGAGCAGTTCTTC. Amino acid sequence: CASSVAWLAGDNEQFF.

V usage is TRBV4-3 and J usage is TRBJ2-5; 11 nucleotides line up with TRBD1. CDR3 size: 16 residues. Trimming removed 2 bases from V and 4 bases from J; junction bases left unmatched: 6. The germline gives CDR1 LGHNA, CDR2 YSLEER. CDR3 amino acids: CASSQTGTGGTETQYF. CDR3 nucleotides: TGCGCCAGCAGCCAAACCGGGACAGGGGGGACAGAGACCCAGTACTTC.

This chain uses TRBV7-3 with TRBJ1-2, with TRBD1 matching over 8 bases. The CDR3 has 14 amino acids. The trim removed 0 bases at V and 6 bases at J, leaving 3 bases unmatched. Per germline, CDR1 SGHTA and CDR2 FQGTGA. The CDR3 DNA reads TGTGCCAGCAGCTTAACCCCGACAGGGGATGGCTACACCTTC. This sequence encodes CASSLTPTGDGYTF. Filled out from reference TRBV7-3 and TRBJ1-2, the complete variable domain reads GAGVSQTPSNKVTEKGKYVELRCDPISGHTALYWYRQSLGQGPEFLIYFQGTGAADDSGLPNDRFFAVRPEGSVSTLKIQRTERGDSAVYLCASSLTPTGDGYTFGSGTRLTVV.

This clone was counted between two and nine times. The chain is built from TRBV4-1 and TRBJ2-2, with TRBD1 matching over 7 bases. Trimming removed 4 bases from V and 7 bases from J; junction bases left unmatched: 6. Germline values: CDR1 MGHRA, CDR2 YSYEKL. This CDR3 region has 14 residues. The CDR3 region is CASSPRQGNGELFF. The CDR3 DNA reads TGCGCCAGCAGCCCTCGACAGGGAAACGGGGAGCTGTTTTTT.

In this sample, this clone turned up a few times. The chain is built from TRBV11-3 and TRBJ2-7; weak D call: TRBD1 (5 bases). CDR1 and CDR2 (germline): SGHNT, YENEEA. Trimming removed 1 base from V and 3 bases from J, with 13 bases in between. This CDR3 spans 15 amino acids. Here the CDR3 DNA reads TGTGCCAGCAGCTTAGGACAGCCATCGCTCTACGAGCAGTACTTC. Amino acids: CASSLGQPSLYEQYF.

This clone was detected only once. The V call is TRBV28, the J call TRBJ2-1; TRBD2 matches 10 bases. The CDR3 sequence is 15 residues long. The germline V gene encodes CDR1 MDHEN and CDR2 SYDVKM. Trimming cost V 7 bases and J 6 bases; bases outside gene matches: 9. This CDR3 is CASNQAGGRGNEQFF. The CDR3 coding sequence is TGTGCCAGCAACCAAGCGGGAGGGCGTGGCAATGAGCAGTTCTTC.

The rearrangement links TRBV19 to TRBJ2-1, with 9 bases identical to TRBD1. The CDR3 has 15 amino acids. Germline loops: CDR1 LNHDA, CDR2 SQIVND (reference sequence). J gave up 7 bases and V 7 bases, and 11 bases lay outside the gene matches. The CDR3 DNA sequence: TGTGCCAGTAAACAGGGGGCGTCGGGTCAAAATGAGCAGTTCTTC. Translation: CASKQGASGQNEQFF.

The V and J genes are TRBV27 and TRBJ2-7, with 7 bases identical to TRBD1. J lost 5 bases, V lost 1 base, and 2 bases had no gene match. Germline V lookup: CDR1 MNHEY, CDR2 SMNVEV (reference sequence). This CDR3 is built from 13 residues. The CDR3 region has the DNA TGTGCCAGCAGTTTATTGAGGGGGCACGAGCAGTACTTC. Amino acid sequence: CASSLLRGHEQYF.

The CDR3 reads CASSFGTGALYEKLFF. The DNA for the CDR3 is TGTGCCAGCAGCTTCGGGACAGGGGCTTTATATGAAAAACTGTTTTTT. The V call is TRBV7-9, the J call TRBJ1-4; TRBD1 aligns across 10 bases. CDR1 and CDR2 from the germline V gene are SEHNR and FQNEAQ (reference sequence). The CDR3 is 16 amino acids. The V gene end was trimmed by 3 bases and the J gene end by 6 bases; junction bases not matched to a gene: 7.

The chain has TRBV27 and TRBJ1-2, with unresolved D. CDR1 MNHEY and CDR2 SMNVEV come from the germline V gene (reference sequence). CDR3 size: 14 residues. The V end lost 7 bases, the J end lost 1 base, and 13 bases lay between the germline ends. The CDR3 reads CASTDLGSNYGYTF. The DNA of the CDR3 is TGTGCCAGCACCGATTTGGGGAGTAACTATGGCTACACCTTC.

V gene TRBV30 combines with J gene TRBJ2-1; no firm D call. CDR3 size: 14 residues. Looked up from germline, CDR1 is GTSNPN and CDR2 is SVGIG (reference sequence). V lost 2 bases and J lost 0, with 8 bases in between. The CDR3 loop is CAWSYESSYNEQFF. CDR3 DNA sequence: TGTGCCTGGAGTTATGAGAGCTCCTACAATGAGCAGTTCTTC.

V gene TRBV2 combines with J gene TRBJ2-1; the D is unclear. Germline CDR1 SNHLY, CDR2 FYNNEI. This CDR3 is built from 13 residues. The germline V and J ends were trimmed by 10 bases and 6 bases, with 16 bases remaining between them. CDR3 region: CATLEVRPNEQFF. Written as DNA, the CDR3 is TGTGCCACCCTCGAAGTCAGGCCCAATGAGCAGTTCTTC.

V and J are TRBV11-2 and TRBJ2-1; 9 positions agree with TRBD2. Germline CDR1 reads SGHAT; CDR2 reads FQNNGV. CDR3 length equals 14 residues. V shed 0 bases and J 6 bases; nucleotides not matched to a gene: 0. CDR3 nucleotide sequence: TGTGCCAGCAGCTTAGAACTAGCGGGCAATGAGCAGTTCTTC. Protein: CASSLELAGNEQFF.

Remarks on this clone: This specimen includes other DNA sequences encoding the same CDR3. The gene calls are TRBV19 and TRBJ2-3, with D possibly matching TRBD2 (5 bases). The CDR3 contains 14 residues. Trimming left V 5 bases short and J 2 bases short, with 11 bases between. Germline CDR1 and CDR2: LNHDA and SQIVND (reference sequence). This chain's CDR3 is CASSRGGSTDTQYF. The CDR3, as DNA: TGTGCCAGTAGTCGCGGAGGCTCCACAGATACGCAGTATTTT.

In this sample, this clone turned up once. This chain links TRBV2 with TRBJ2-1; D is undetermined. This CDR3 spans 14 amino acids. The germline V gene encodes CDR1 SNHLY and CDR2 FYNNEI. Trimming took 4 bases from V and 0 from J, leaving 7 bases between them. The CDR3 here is CASSVGSSYNEQFF. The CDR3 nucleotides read TGTGCCAGCAGTGTTGGTAGCTCCTACAATGAGCAGTTCTTC. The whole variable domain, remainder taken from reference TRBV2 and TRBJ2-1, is EPEVTQTPSHQVTQMGQEVILRCVPISNHLYFYWYRQILGQKVEFLVSFYNNEISEKSEIFDDQFSVERPDGSNFTLKIRSTKLEDSAMYFCASSVGSSYNEQFFGPGTRLTVL.

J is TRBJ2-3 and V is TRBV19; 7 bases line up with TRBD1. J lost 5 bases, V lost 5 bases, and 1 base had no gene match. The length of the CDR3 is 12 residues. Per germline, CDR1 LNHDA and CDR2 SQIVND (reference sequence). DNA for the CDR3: TGTGCCAGTAGTCAGGGGGTAGATACGCAGTATTTT. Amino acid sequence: CASSQGVDTQYF.